The 11 T cell receptor beta chains listed next were all sequenced from one sample in a study of human T cells and chemical hapten exposure. One entry per CDR3 protein results from TCRdb running MiXCR on the RACE reads. The sample includes roughly 39,000 distinct CDR3 sequences, 10% to 15% of them seen just once. The sample's time point: patch test 3, about 24 weeks after DPC sensitization. Indicated treatment: therapeutic diphenylcyclopropenone sensitization with weekly scalp DPC. Someone pulled total RNA out of unfractionated whole blood. The specimen was whole blood, collected in connection with sensitization to the hapten diphenylcyclopropenone (DPC). Receptors originate from a woman aged 40 to 49 with alopecia areata. Some clones in this sample may be carry-over from other donors' samples.

The sample holds many counts of this clonotype. J is TRBJ1-1 and V is TRBV18; D perhaps matches TRBD1 (5 bases). V gave up 3 bases and J gave up 8 bases, with 13 bases separating them. The germline gives CDR1 KGHSH, CDR2 LQKENI. This CDR3 is built from 13 residues. The CDR3 spells CASSPTPTAEAFF. The CDR3, as DNA: TGTGCCAGCTCACCTACCCCGACAGCCGAAGCTTTCTTT.

This clonotype appeared many times. The V gene is TRBV12-3 or TRBV12-4, the J gene TRBJ1-5; D not resolved. The CDR3 is made up of 11 amino acids. Trimming cost V 3 bases and J 13 bases, with 10 bases left between them. CDR3 sequence reads: CASSFDTFQHF. The CDR3 bases are TGTGCCAGCAGTTTTGACACCTTTCAGCATTTT.

Details on this clonotype: Given a much more abundant clone one base away, this may be a read error. This chain joins TRBV28 and TRBJ1-5; D unclear. Germline V gene lookup returns CDR1 MDHEN and CDR2 SYDVKM. The V gene lost 5 bases and the J gene lost 3 bases, with 2 bases spanning the gap. The CDR3 contains 11 residues. As DNA, the CDR3 is TGTGCCAGCAGTCACAATCAGCCCCAGCATTTT. Its translation: CASSHNQPQHF. Variable domain in full (rest from reference TRBV28 and TRBJ1-5): DVKVTQSSRYLVKRTGEKVFLECVQDMDHENMFWYRQDPGLGLRLIYFSYDVKMKEKGDIPEGYSVSREKKERFSLILESASTNQTSMYLCASSHNQPQHFGDGTRLSIL.

In this sample, this clonotype turned up many times. V gene TRBV6-1 combines with J gene TRBJ1-2; D gene unclear. Germline V gene lookup returns CDR1 MNHNS and CDR2 SASEGT. The CDR3 consists of 13 residues. CDR3: CVAGNERLYGYTF. DNA of the CDR3: TGTGTTGCGGGGAATGAAAGGCTCTATGGCTACACCTTC.

Of note for this clonotype: This may be a read error: a much more frequent sequence differs by one nucleotide. The chain couples TRBV10-1 to TRBJ2-7; D is perhaps TRBD1 (6 bases). The CDR3 is 14 residues long. Germline V CDR1 and CDR2: WNHNN, SYGVQD (reference sequence). This CDR3 is CASSEFRGVGEQHF. In nucleotides, the CDR3 is TGCGCCAGCAGTGAGTTCAGGGGTGTTGGCGAGCAGCACTTC.

The chain is built from TRBV20-1 and TRBJ2-3; 11 bases are shared with TRBD2. Germline V gene data show CDR1 as DFQATT and CDR2 as SNEGSKA (reference sequence). The V and J ends lost 3 bases and 2 bases, in that order; junction bases with no gene match: 4. The length of the CDR3 is 15 residues. CDR3 protein: CSASQTSGDTDTQYF. As DNA, the CDR3 is TGCAGTGCTAGTCAGACTAGCGGGGACACAGATACGCAGTATTTT.

This clonotype has a handful of counts. The chain combines TRBV28 with TRBJ1-5; tentatively, D is TRBD1 (5 bases). The germline V and J ends were trimmed by 7 bases and 7 bases, with 14 bases remaining between them. Per the germline V gene, CDR1 is MDHEN and CDR2 is SYDVKM. The CDR3 is 13 residues long. The CDR3 DNA is TGTGCCAGCACGAGTAGGGGAGGGCAGCCCCAGCATTTT. It is translated as CASTSRGGQPQHF.

The J gene is TRBJ2-3, the V gene TRBV5-1; D is tentatively TRBD1 or TRBD2 (5 bases each). V was trimmed by 3 bases and J by 4 bases, leaving 18 bases between them. The length of the CDR3 is 16 residues. Germline V CDR1 and CDR2: SGHRS, YFSETQ. The CDR3 spells CASSWDEMSSPDTQYF. The DNA of the CDR3 is TGCGCCAGCAGCTGGGACGAGATGAGTAGTCCAGATACGCAGTATTTT.

Comment on this clonotype: Being one base from a much bigger clone, this may be a read error. The J gene is TRBJ2-1, the V gene TRBV19; D uncertain. The DNA matches TRBJ2-7 better at its end, which makes the J call doubtful. The length of the CDR3 is 12 residues. Germline assignment: CDR1 LNHDA and CDR2 SQIVND (reference sequence). This CDR3 reads CASSISRNEQYF. The CDR3 DNA follows: TGTGCCAGTAGTATCAGCCGCAATGAGCAGTACTTC.

This clonotype is medium-sized by share. The genes are TRBV5-5 and TRBJ2-5, with D tentatively TRBD2 (6 bases). Germline CDR1 SGHKS, CDR2 YYEKEE (reference sequence). This CDR3 is 14 amino acids long. The ends were cut back, 1 base at V and 2 bases at J, with 9 bases in the middle. The CDR3 loop is CASSLWDLQETQYF. The DNA for the CDR3 is TGTGCCAGCAGCTTGTGGGACTTACAAGAGACCCAGTACTTC.

Concerning this clonotype itself: This sequence may be a read error, since a much larger clone differs from it by one base. The chain is built from TRBV24-1 and TRBJ1-2; the D is unclear. Germline lookup yields CDR1 KGHDR and CDR2 SFDVKD. The CDR3 consists of 12 residues. The CDR3, as DNA: TGTGCCTCCAGTGATTTTCGAGCAGGCTACACCTTC. This translates into CASSDFRAGYTF.